The entry below describes one TCR beta chain. CDR3 length: 21 residues. These data originate in a study of T cells expressing NK-cell markers. Study-level background: From sorted CD3+CD56+NKG2C+, CD3+CD56+NKG2C- and CD3+CD56-NKG2C+ T cells came the TCR beta repertoires. With respect to HCMV, seven of the eight sequenced donors were seropositive, and one was seronegative.

TCRdb derives one entry per CDR3 protein from the 5' RACE reads, leaving out DNA. Recorded for this sample: 500,000 to 700,000 distinct CDR3 sequences. This rearrangement joins TRBV12-3 or TRBV12-4 to TRBJ2-7; without DNA, the TCRdb call of TRBD1 cannot be checked. This receptor was identified in a man younger than 35 in good health. The specimen was blood T cells: a sorted CD56 or NKG2C T cell subset, CD4+ or CD8+ T cells, or bulk PBMC T cells (not recorded which). CDR3 loop: CASSFVWGDPGHQLRSYEQYF.